Each of the 28 T cell receptor beta chains below was sequenced from the same sample in a study of regulatory and conventional T cells in RAG deficiency (dated by TCRdb to between 2016 and 2019). Before genomic DNA was extracted, conventional CD4+ T cells were isolated from blood as CD25-low CD127-high cells. The method behind the library was the immunoSEQ multiplex PCR assay. The source is immuneACCESS, and TCRdb retained only in-frame sequences with V and J called. Part of the clones is not carried over; for the studies checked, unresolved V genes explain less than half of this, and the remainder is unexplained. This sample holds 30,000 to 35,000 clones; more than 75% were observed only once. Of the sample, just under 3.5% falls within the top ten clones. These data are also associated with another study on regulatory T cells. The second study's authors report: In the multiplex PCR, 52 forward TRBV primers and 13 reverse TRBJ primers were used, and assay-based and computational corrections were applied for amplification bias.

What was sequenced was CD4+ effector T cells sorted from blood. Source of these receptors: a human donor in good health.

CDR3 sequence: CASSSGSEAQYF. CDR3 in DNA: TGCGCCAGCAGCTCTGGGAGCGAAGCGCAGTATTTT. The chain has TRBV5-1 and TRBJ2-3; TRBD2 might be the D (5 bases). Looked up from germline, CDR1 is SGHRS and CDR2 is YFSETQ. V lost 3 bases and J lost 10, with 12 bases in between. The CDR3 covers 12 residues. The full variable domain, completed using reference TRBV5-1 and TRBJ2-3, is KAGVTQTPRYLIKTRGQQVTLSCSPISGHRSVSWYQQTPGQGLQFLFEYFSETQRNKGNFPGRFSGRQFSNSRSEMNVSTLELGDSALYLCASSSGSEAQYFGPGTRLTVL.

This clone was observed a few times. The chain recombines TRBV27 with TRBJ2-7; a possible D gene is TRBD2 (5 bases). The CDR3 spans 13 residues. Germline CDR1 and CDR2: MNHEY and SMNVEV (reference sequence). The V end was cut by 8 bases, the J end by 0 bases, with 11 bases between. The CDR3, as DNA: TGTGCCAGCGGGTTGGGAGTCTCCTACGAGCAGTACTTC. Its translation: CASGLGVSYEQYF.

The rearrangement uses TRBV10-3 and TRBJ2-7; D may be TRBD2 (6 bases). The V end was cut by 6 bases, the J end by 4 bases, with 13 bases between. The CDR3 contains 13 residues. The germline V gene encodes CDR1 ENHRY and CDR2 SYGVKD. CDR3 in amino acids: CAISRNGGYEQYF. CDR3 nucleotide sequence: TGTGCCATCAGCCGAAACGGGGGATACGAGCAGTACTTC.

V gene TRBV9 combines with J gene TRBJ1-2, with 7 positions matching TRBD1. J gave up 5 bases and V 2 bases, and 12 bases lay outside the gene matches. This CDR3 comprises 16 residues. Germline loops: CDR1 SGDLS, CDR2 YYNGEE. CDR3 region: CASSVGEKGGAYGYTF. As DNA, the CDR3 is TGTGCCAGCAGCGTGGGGGAAAAAGGGGGCGCGTATGGCTACACCTTC.

Only a few counts were recorded for this clone. The V gene is TRBV7-6, the J gene TRBJ2-7; 7 bases map to TRBD2. There are 16 residues in the CDR3. V was clipped by 5 bases and J by 0 bases; unmatched bases: 10. Per germline, CDR1 SGHVS and CDR2 FNYEAQ. The CDR3 DNA reads as TGTGCCAGCAGCCGGAATGAGCGGGGACTCTCCTACGAGCAGTACTTC. It specifies CASSRNERGLSYEQYF. The entire variable domain, with the rest obtained from reference TRBV7-6 and TRBJ2-7, is as follows: GAGVSQSPRYKVTKRGQDVALRCDPISGHVSLYWYRQALGQGPEFLTYFNYEAQQDKSGLPNDRFSAERPEGSISTLTIQRTEQRDSAMYRCASSRNERGLSYEQYFGPGTRLTVT.

The chain has TRBV7-3 and TRBJ1-2; a weak D match, TRBD1 (5 bases). This CDR3 comprises 14 residues. CDR1 and CDR2 from the germline V gene are SGHTA and FQGTGA. The ends were cut back, 0 bases at V and 6 bases at J, with 11 bases in the middle. The CDR3 loop is CASSLTGAENGYTF. The CDR3 DNA reads as TGTGCCAGCAGCTTAACTGGGGCGGAAAATGGCTACACCTTC.

The V call is TRBV7-9, the J call TRBJ1-5, with D unclear. Germline V lookup: CDR1 SEHNR, CDR2 FQNEAQ (reference sequence). The CDR3 totals 14 residues. V dropped 3 bases and J dropped 6 bases, with 12 bases sitting between them. CDR3 sequence (DNA): TGTGCCAGCAGCTTTGGGTCTGGCGGTCAGCCCCAGCATTTT. It codes for CASSFGSGGQPQHF.

The chain carries TRBV10-1 and TRBJ2-2; no clear D gene. Germline V CDR1 and CDR2: WNHNN, SYGVQD (reference sequence). The CDR3 covers 14 residues. Trimming took 3 bases from V and 4 from J, leaving 9 bases between them. DNA for the CDR3: TGCGCCAGCAGTGACACGGGTGGCACCGGGGAGCTGTTTTTT. Translated, it gives CASSDTGGTGELFF.

The rearrangement links TRBV30 to TRBJ1-2, with TRBD1 matching over 7 bases. CDR1 is GTSNPN and CDR2 is SVGIG in the germline V gene (reference sequence). The CDR3 consists of 14 residues. J gave up 8 bases and V 3 bases, and 12 bases lay outside the gene matches. The CDR3 sequence: CAWSRDSGERGYTF. The CDR3 DNA is TGTGCCTGGAGCCGGGACAGTGGGGAGAGGGGCTACACCTTC. Full variable domain (missing parts from reference TRBV30 and TRBJ1-2): SQTIHQWPATLVQPVGSPLSLECTVEGTSNPNLYWYRQAAGRGLQLLFYSVGIGQISSEVPQNLSASRPQDRQFILSSKKLLLSDSGFYLCAWSRDSGERGYTFGSGTRLTVV.

This chain joins TRBV6-1 and TRBJ1-6, with D hard to call. V was shortened by 0 bases and J by 7 bases, with 13 bases between the two germline ends. There are 16 residues in the CDR3. The germline CDR1 and CDR2 sequences are MNHNS and SASEGT. The CDR3: CASSEAPGAVNSPLHF. In nucleotides, the CDR3 is TGTGCCAGCAGTGAAGCGCCGGGAGCGGTCAATTCACCCCTCCACTTT.

This rearrangement joins TRBV11-2 to TRBJ1-6; maybe TRBD1 (5 bases). Germline V gene data show CDR1 as SGHAT and CDR2 as FQNNGV. The V and J ends lost 5 bases and 3 bases respectively, with 14 bases between them. This CDR3 region has 16 residues. The CDR3 nucleotides are TGTGCCAGCAGCCCGTCCCGGGGGGGCTATAATTCACCCCTCCACTTT. Its protein is CASSPSRGGYNSPLHF.

The chain employs TRBV30 and TRBJ2-2; TRBD1 is a possible D gene (5 bases). CDR1 is GTSNPN and CDR2 is SVGIG in the germline V gene (reference sequence). This CDR3 region has 15 residues. V lost 7 bases and J lost 4, with 19 bases in between. The CDR3 region has the DNA TGTGCCTCTACCCTGGGGCCCTTTGGCACCGGGGAGCTGTTTTTT. This translates into CASTLGPFGTGELFF.

This clone was counted once. The V call is TRBV9, the J call TRBJ1-6; possible D gene TRBD1, 5 bases. There are 14 residues in the CDR3. V was clipped by 5 bases and J by 7 bases, with 13 bases between them. Germline V gives CDR1 SGDLS, CDR2 YYNGEE. The CDR3 region has the DNA TGTGCCAGCAGTTTAGTGGGGGGAAATTCACCCCTCCACTTT. Translating gives CASSLVGGNSPLHF.

The rearrangement joins TRBV9 to TRBJ1-1; a weak D match, TRBD1 (6 bases). Germline-derived CDR1 and CDR2 are SGDLS and YYNGEE. V was trimmed by 0 bases and J by 0 bases, leaving 12 bases between them. The CDR3 is 16 residues long. The CDR3 nucleotides are TGTGCCAGCAGCGTAGGAGTTACAGGGATGAACACTGAAGCTTTCTTT. Its protein product is CASSVGVTGMNTEAFF.

The V and J genes are TRBV19 and TRBJ1-5, with TRBD1 matching over 8 bases. Germline values: CDR1 LNHDA, CDR2 SQIVND (reference sequence). CDR3 length equals 14 residues. V dropped 10 bases and J dropped 4; count of bases not matched to a gene: 9. Here the CDR3 DNA reads TGTGCCACCAGACGGCAGGGGGCGAATCAGCCCCAGCATTTT. Its protein is CATRRQGANQPQHF.

The J gene is TRBJ2-7, the V gene TRBV6-1, with D possibly matching TRBD1 (5 bases). Germline CDR1 MNHNS, CDR2 SASEGT. CDR3 length equals 15 residues. The V end was cut by 1 base, the J end by 4 bases, with 14 bases between. The CDR3 DNA is TGTGCCAGCAGTGAAGGGAGTAGGGGTTGGTACGAGCAGTACTTC. Translated: CASSEGSRGWYEQYF.

The CDR3 is CASSQRQGVQGHEQYF. In DNA, the CDR3 is TGTGCCAGCAGCCAGAGACAAGGAGTACAGGGTCACGAGCAGTACTTC. The chain has TRBV14 and TRBJ2-7; tentative D call: TRBD1 (6 bases). Trimming pared 3 bases from V and 5 bases from J, leaving 20 bases between. Germline V gene sequence: CDR1 SGHDN, CDR2 FVKESK. The CDR3 covers 16 residues.

This sequence joins TRBV5-1 and TRBJ2-5, with D possibly TRBD1 on 6 matching bases. CDR3 length: 15 residues. Trimming removed 6 bases from V and 3 bases from J, with 18 bases in between. Germline V gene lookup returns CDR1 SGHRS and CDR2 YFSETQ. CDR3 residues: CASTIGAGTKETQYF. Here the CDR3 DNA reads TGCGCCAGCACCATTGGGGCAGGGACAAAAGAGACCCAGTACTTC.

This sequence joins TRBV6-5 and TRBJ2-7; 7 nucleotides match TRBD2. The length of the CDR3 is 14 residues. CDR1 MNHEY and CDR2 SVGAGI come from the germline V gene. V gave up 2 bases and J gave up 0 bases; unmatched junction bases: 1. CDR3: CASSYRGGSYEQYF. The CDR3 nucleotides are TGTGCCAGCAGTTACCGCGGGGGCTCCTACGAGCAGTACTTC.

The V gene is TRBV19, the J gene TRBJ1-4; TRBD1 agrees at 10 bases. Trimming cost V 5 bases and J 5 bases; bases outside gene matches: 11. The CDR3 loop spans 17 amino acids. Germline V gene sequence: CDR1 LNHDA, CDR2 SQIVND (reference sequence). CDR3 DNA: TGTGCCAGTAGTGCCAACGGCCGGGACAGGGGAAATGAAAAACTGTTTTTT. Amino acid sequence: CASSANGRDRGNEKLFF.

This clone is a singleton in its sample. The V and J genes are TRBV5-8 and TRBJ2-7; D is uncertain. This CDR3 contains 13 residues. Germline V gene sequence: CDR1 SGHTS, CDR2 YDEGEE. Trimming stripped 0 bases from V and 7 bases from J, with 11 bases between. The CDR3 DNA sequence: TGTGCCAGCAGCTTGGTTGTCAGAAGAGAGCAGTACTTC. Its translation: CASSLVVRREQYF.

The J gene is TRBJ2-2, the V gene TRBV25-1, with 9 bases fitting TRBD1. The germline CDR1 and CDR2 sequences are MGHDK and SYGVNS. J lost 7 bases, V lost 4 bases, and 7 bases had no gene match. The CDR3 is 15 amino acids. This chain's CDR3 is CASSARGQGIGELFF. The CDR3 DNA reads TGTGCCAGCAGTGCTCGAGGACAGGGGATCGGGGAGCTGTTTTTT.

The rearrangement links TRBV6-5 to TRBJ1-2, with D possibly TRBD1 on 5 matching bases. Per the germline V gene, CDR1 is MNHEY and CDR2 is SVGAGI. Trimming stripped 6 bases from V and 3 bases from J, with 17 bases between. This CDR3 comprises 15 residues. The CDR3 region has the DNA TGTGCCAGCAGGCCTCGAGGAGGGGCTGACTATGGCTACACCTTC. It yields the protein CASRPRGGADYGYTF.

The chain joins TRBV28 to TRBJ2-5; D unclear. With 2 bases removed from V and 2 bases from J, the gap between germline ends came to 9 bases. Germline values: CDR1 MDHEN, CDR2 SYDVKM. CDR3 length: 14 amino acids. The CDR3 reads CASSLRSIQETQYF. In DNA form, the CDR3 reads TGTGCCAGCAGTTTACGCAGCATACAAGAGACCCAGTACTTC.

The chain joins TRBV12-5 to TRBJ1-6; D gene unclear. V lost 3 bases and J 0 bases, leaving 15 bases between the germline ends. This CDR3 spans 18 amino acids. CDR1 is LGHNT, CDR2 FRNRAP, per germline. CDR3 bases: TGTGCTAGTGGTTTTGGATGGGAGGACTCCTCCTATAATTCACCCCTCCACTTT. Translated, it gives CASGFGWEDSSYNSPLHF.

The chain combines TRBV5-4 with TRBJ2-5, with D unclear. Deletions cut 0 bases from V and 0 bases from J, with 6 bases between. The CDR3 is made up of 14 amino acids. Germline loops: CDR1 SGHNT, CDR2 YYREEE (reference sequence). CDR3 residues: CASSLAAYQETQYF. CDR3 bases: TGTGCCAGCAGCTTGGCTGCTTACCAAGAGACCCAGTACTTC.

The genes are TRBV25-1 and TRBJ2-5, with TRBD2 identical over 11 bases. The CDR3 length is 17 residues. J lost 2 bases, V lost 1 base, and 6 bases had no gene match. CDR1 is MGHDK, CDR2 SYGVNS, per germline. The CDR3 sequence is CASSEWGGLAAQETQYF. Here the CDR3 DNA reads TGTGCCAGCAGTGAATGGGGGGGACTAGCGGCTCAAGAGACCCAGTACTTC.

The chain is built from TRBV14 and TRBJ1-5, with TRBD1 matching over 11 bases. CDR1 is SGHDN, CDR2 FVKESK, per germline. This CDR3 comprises 19 residues. The junction had 10 bases not matched to a gene; V was cut back by 3 bases and J by 0 bases. CDR3 nucleotide sequence: TGTGCCAGCAGCCACTACCCGGGACAGGGGGGATATAGCAATCAGCCCCAGCATTTT. It encodes CASSHYPGQGGYSNQPQHF.